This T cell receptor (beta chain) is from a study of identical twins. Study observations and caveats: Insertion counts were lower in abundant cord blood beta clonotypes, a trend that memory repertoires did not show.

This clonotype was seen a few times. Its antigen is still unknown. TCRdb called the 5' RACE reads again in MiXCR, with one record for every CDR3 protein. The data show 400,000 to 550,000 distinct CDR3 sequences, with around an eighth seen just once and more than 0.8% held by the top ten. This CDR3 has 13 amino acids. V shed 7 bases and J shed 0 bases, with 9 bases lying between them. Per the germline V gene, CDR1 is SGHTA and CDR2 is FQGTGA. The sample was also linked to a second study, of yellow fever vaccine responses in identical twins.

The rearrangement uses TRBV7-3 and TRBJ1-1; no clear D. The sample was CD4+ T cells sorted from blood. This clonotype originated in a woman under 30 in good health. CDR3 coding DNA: TGTGCCAGCAAGAGGAGGATGAACACTGAAGCTTTCTTT. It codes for CASKRRMNTEAFF.